The present TCR beta chain was sequenced within a study of shared clonotypes between healthy human individuals. Study information: With ages of 18 to 49, the donors were a couple of women and a few men. Each donor contributed plates that comprised three CD4 naive, three CD4 memory, two CD8 naive and one CD8 memory.

The CDR3 totals 13 residues. Germline V gives CDR1 MGHDK, CDR2 SYGVNS. The V gene lost 3 bases and the J gene lost 9 bases, with 9 bases spanning the gap. Regarding this clone: Its cognate antigen is unknown.

Method: immunoSEQ multiplex PCR; TCRdb's copy keeps in-frame clones and lacks some. The sample gives roughly 2 million clones, approximately 95% of which show up once; around 0.13% is in the top ten. Findings and limits, study-wide: Among several donors, approximately 5% of naive CD4 clonotypes were found in common.

The material sequenced was naive CD4+ T cells sorted from blood. This sample's subset: CD45RA+ positively selected. V and J are TRBV25-1 and TRBJ1-6; D is undetermined. The sequence was collected from a man younger than 35 in good health. CDR3 loop: CASSEREGSPLHF. In nucleotides, the CDR3 is TGTGCCAGCAGTGAGAGGGAAGGTTCACCCCTCCACTTT.